Sequencing of this TCR beta chain was carried out in a study of control samples from healthy donors and cancer patients. With 8 bases removed from V and 8 bases from J, the gap between germline ends came to 13 bases. Germline V gives CDR1 MNHEY, CDR2 SVGAGI. The CDR3 loop spans 13 amino acids. This table comes from immunoSEQ multiplex PCR, and its TCRdb copy is limited to in-frame clones, with some not included. The sample records approximately 120,000 clones, approximately 90% being singletons. This chain connects TRBV6-5 to TRBJ1-6; D perhaps matches TRBD1 (6 bases). This TCR was recovered from a human donor in good health. The donor label of this sample is uncertain. Sequencing was performed on blood. CDR3 loop: CASRGPFYSPLHF. The CDR3 bases are TGTGCCAGCCGGGGGCCGTTTTATTCACCCCTCCACTTT.